A single TCR beta chain is shown here with its context. This clonotype was counted at least ten times. What this receptor recognizes is not known. No much larger clone is present one base from it, and per-base qualities are unavailable. Via the germline V gene, CDR1 is MNHEY and CDR2 SVGEGT. The junction carries 18 bases between V and J, which are trimmed by 6 bases and 6 bases respectively. From its cysteine to its phenylalanine, the CDR3 spans 14 amino acids. Only the CDR3 DNA is retained, 42 bases long and in frame from the first base. The sample is drawn from a study of Graves' ophthalmopathy and Graves' hyperthyroidism (dated by TCRdb to between 2017 and 2018). For the study in its entirety: Peripheral blood was collected at initial diagnosis, before any treatment. To tell Graves' ophthalmopathy apart from Graves' hyperthyroidism, and to predict which patients would progress to ophthalmopathy, the study relied on TCR beta repertoire signatures. In total, under 150 blood samples were TCR-sequenced: some 40 ophthalmopathy, roughly 77 hyperthyroidism and some 17 hyperthyroidism-to-ophthalmopathy patients. To explore V-J signatures that distinguish ophthalmopathy from hyperthyroidism, a discovery set of about a hundred patients was enrolled, made up of 40 to 45 with ophthalmopathy and some 58 with stable hyperthyroidism. An independent validation cohort comprised around 19 hyperthyroidism patients and about 16 patients who later progressed from hyperthyroidism to ophthalmopathy. T-cell repertoires of thyroid tissue and blood were compared in a handful of hyperthyroidism patients. After sampling, hyperthyroidism patients received methimazole starting at 30 mg daily, and ophthalmopathy patients received high-dose intravenous methylprednisolone. The 100 discovery patients were randomly split 7:3 into training and test sets. The full study reports these points: Sample size was not statistically predetermined, and group allocation was not concealed from the investigators. In cross-validation, the 13-signature model distinguished ophthalmopathy from stable hyperthyroidism with just over 85% sensitivity and 81% to 83% specificity, and in the test set the corresponding values were approximately 80% and 68%. Most expanded thyroid clonotypes with frequency above 0.001 were also detected in blood, suggesting blood repertoires may reflect the thyroid immune response. In validation, the model predicted ophthalmopathy progression with about 71% sensitivity and about 73% specificity; eleven to twelve predicted patients were CT-confirmed with GO in a median of 6.5 months.

TCR beta CDR3 regions were amplified from RNA transcripts for repertoire sequencing. A first-round RT-PCR used HTBI primers with the Qiagen OneStep RT-PCR kit, followed by a second-round multiplex PCR, size selection and purification. Libraries were sequenced paired-end with 100 bp reads on an Illumina HiSeq2000. In the paper's pipeline: SOAPnuke was used for read processing, and reads with adapters, uncalled bases, a mean Phred below 15, or no exact constant-primer or identifier match were discarded. COPE v1.2.5 was used to merge the high-quality paired reads. Unique nucleotide sequences were defined as clonotypes and aligned to IMGT TRB V, D and J references using MiTCR v1.1. Analysis was restricted to V-J combinations with a frequency above 0.0001, which covered about 99% of repertoires. A TCR clonal expansion and chaos score per V-J combination was defined as the ratio of F50 clonal expansion to chaos observed in the TCRdist matrix. Welch's t-statistics and random forest were used to reduce the features to roughly 14 V-J combinations, which were then used as input to a naive Bayes classifier. The Morisita-Horn index was used to measure how similar the thyroid and blood repertoires were. In-frame beta chains were kept once TCRdb had trimmed the public reads at Q25 with fastp and called clones with MiXCR. Every entry covers one CDR3 protein and lists the most common genes and DNA from its rows. The V and J calls follow TCRdb's processing rather than the paper's. The sample table records some 400,000 distinct CDR3 sequences; 15% to 20% of these occur just once. The ten largest clones capture 1.6% of the sample.

The ophthalmopathy patients had moderately to severely active disease, with a Clinical Activity Score of 3 or higher, a NOSPECS grade of 4 or higher, and a disease duration of less than 3 months. Patients with other autoimmune diseases, uncontrolled infections, pregnancy or lactation were excluded from the study. Clinical symptoms, serum thyroxine, TRAb, thyroid ultrasound and orbital computed tomography formed the basis of the diagnosis. PBMCs were isolated from about 10 ml of fresh peripheral blood by Ficoll-Paque density gradient centrifugation. Trizol reagent was used to extract the total RNA, and its quality was then checked on an Agilent 2100 Bioanalyzer.

The receptor's source is a woman under 30 with Graves' ophthalmopathy. Donor details come from another sample of the same person, matched by shared clones. The V gene is TRBV6-2 or TRBV6-3 and the J gene is TRBJ2-7; the D gene could be TRBD1 or TRBD2, each one agreeing over 5 bases. Specimen: peripheral blood. The nucleotides read TGTGCCAGCAGCCCGGCGAGGGGAAAGAGCGAGCAGTACTTC. Translated, this gives CASSPARGKSEQYF.